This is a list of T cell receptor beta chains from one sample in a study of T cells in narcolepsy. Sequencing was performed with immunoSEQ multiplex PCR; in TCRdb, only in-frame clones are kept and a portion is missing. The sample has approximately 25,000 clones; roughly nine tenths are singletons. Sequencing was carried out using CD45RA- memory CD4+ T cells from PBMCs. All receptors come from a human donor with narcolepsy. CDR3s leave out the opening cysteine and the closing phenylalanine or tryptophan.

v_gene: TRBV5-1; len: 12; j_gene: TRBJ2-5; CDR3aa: ASSSGTHRSTQY
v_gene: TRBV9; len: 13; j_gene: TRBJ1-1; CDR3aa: ASSVDGHVNTEAF
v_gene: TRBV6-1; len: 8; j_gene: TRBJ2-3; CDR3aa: ATYLDTQY
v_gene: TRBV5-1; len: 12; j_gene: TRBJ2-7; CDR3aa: ASSLDRVFYEQY
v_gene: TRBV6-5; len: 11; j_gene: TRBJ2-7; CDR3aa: ASIERVSAEQY
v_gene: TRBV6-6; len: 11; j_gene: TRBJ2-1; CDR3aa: ASSSTRNNEQF
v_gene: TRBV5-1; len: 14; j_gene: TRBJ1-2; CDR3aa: ASSRDRGSSGYGYT
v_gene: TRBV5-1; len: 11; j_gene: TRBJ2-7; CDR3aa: ASSLRFGGEQY
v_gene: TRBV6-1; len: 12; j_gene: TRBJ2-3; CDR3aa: ASRRLAGTDTQY
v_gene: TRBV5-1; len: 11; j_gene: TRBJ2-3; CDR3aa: ASSLEPRDTQY
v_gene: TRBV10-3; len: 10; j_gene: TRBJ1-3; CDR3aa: AITSTGDTIY
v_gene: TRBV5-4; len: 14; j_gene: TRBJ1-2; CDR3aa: ASSSTTGLSGYGYT
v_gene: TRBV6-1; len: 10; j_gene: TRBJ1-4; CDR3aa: ASRSDGEKLF
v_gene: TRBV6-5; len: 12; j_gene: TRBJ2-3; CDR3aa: ASSYDPSTDTQY
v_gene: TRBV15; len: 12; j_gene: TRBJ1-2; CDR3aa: ATSSRGVNYGYT
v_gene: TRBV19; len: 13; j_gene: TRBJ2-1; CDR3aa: ASRVGESSYNEQF
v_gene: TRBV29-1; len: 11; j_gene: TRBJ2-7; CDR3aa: SVGGAGTYEQY
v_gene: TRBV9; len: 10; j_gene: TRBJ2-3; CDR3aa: ASSARTDTQY
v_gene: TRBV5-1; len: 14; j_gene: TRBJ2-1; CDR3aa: ASSPPRGGLYNEQF
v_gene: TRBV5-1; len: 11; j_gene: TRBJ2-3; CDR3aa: ASSPLRADTQY
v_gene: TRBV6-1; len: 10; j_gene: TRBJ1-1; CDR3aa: ASSSTGTEAF
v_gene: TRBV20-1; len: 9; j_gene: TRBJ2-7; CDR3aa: SARGGSEQY
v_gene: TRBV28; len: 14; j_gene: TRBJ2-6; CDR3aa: ASQGQGGYGANVLT
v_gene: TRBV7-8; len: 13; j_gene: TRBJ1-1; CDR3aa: ASSPGQGRITEAF
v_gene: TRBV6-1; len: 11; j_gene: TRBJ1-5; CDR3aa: ASSAREGQPQH
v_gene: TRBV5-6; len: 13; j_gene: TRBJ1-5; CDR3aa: ASSLWVRGNQPQH
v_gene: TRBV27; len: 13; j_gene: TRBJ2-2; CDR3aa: ASSLNSVGTGELF
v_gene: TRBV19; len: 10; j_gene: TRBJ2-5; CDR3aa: ASSTDRQTQY
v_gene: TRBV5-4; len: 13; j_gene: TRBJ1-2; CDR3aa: ASSSGGVGVHGYT
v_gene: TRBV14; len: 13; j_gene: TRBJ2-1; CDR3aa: ASSPRLAGYNEQF
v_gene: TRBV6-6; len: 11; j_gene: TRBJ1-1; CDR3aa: ASSAFRGTEAF
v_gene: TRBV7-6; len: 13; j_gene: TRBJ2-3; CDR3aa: ASSLAGQGVDTQY
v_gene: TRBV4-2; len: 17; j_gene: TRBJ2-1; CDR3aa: ASSQGLGGKGSGGNEQF
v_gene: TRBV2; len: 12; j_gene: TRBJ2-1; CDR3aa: ASRDRRSYNEQF
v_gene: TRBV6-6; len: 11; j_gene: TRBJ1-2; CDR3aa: ASSYLTGDGYT
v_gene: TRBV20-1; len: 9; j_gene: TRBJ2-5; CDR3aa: SARSGETQY
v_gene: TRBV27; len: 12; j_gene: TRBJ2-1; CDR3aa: ASTRAGGGNEQF
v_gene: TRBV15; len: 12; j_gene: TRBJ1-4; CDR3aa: ATRPGATNEKLF